The source of this TCR beta chain is a study of T cells after yellow fever vaccination. V dropped 1 base and J dropped 1 base, with 12 bases sitting between them. Germline CDR1 is LGHNA and CDR2 is YSLEER. The CDR3 consists of 16 residues. Notes on the study in general: A faster peak, day 5 versus 15, was reached by the weaker secondary response.

A universal primer site and UMIs were added as TCR cDNA was made by 5'RACE template switching. TCRdb independently ran MiXCR on the 5' RACE reads; one entry per CDR3 protein. The repertoire holds some 250,000 distinct CDR3 sequences, with about 3.9% as singletons. The table lists this clonotype with many counts. Its antigen is currently unknown. This chain links TRBV4-3 with TRBJ2-3; no clear D. The clonotype comes from a man aged 18-30 years who received the YFV17D yellow fever vaccine. The source material was PBMCs, sampled 15 days after the yellow fever booster vaccination. The CDR3 region is CASSQVLLEGTDTQYF. The CDR3 DNA is TGCGCCAGCAGCCAAGTGCTCCTAGAGGGCACAGATACGCAGTATTTT.